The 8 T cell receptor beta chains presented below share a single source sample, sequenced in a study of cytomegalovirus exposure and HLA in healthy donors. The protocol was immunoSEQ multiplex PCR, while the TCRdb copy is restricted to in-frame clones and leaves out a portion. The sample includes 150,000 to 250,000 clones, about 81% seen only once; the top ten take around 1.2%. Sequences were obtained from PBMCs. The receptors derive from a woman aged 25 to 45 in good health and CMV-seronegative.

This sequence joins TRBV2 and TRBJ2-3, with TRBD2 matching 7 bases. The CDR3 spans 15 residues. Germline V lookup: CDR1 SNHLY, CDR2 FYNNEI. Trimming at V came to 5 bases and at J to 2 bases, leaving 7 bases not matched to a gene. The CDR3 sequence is CASSIHLAATDTQYF. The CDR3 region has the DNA TGTGCCAGCAGTATACATCTAGCGGCCACAGATACGCAGTATTTT.

This chain's CDR3 is CASSLYAVGTGFSYGYTF. CDR3 DNA: TGTGCCAGCAGTTTATATGCGGTCGGGACAGGGTTTTCCTATGGCTACACCTTC. V usage is TRBV28 and J usage is TRBJ1-2; TRBD1 matches 9 bases. Trimming cost V 1 base and J 4 bases; bases outside gene matches: 13. The CDR3 has 18 residues. The germline gives CDR1 MDHEN, CDR2 SYDVKM.

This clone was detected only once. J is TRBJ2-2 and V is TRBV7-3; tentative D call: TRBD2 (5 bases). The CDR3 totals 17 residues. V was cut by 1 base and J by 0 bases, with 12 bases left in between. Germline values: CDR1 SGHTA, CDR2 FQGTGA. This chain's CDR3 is CASSLRGAFANTGELFF. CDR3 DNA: TGTGCCAGCAGCTTAAGGGGAGCATTTGCGAACACCGGGGAGCTGTTTTTT.

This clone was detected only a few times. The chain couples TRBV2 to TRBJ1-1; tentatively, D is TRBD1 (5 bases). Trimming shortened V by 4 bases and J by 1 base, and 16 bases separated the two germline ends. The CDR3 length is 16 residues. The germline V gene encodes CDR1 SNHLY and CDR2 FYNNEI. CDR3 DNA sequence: TGTGCCAGCAGTGTCGGCGGGGCGGTAGGGAACACTGAAGCTTTCTTT. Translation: CASSVGGAVGNTEAFF.

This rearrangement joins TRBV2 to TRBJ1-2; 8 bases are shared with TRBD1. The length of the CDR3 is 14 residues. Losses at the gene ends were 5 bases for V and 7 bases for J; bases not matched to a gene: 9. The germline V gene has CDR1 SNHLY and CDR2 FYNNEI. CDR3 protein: CASSPSGGASGYTF. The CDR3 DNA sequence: TGTGCCAGCAGTCCGTCAGGGGGCGCATCTGGCTACACCTTC.

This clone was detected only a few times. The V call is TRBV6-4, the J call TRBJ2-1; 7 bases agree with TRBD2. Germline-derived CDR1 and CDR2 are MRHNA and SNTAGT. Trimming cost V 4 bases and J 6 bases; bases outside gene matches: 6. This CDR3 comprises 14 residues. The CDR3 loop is CASSVNPGGNEQFF. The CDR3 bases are TGTGCCAGCAGTGTCAACCCGGGGGGCAATGAGCAGTTCTTC.

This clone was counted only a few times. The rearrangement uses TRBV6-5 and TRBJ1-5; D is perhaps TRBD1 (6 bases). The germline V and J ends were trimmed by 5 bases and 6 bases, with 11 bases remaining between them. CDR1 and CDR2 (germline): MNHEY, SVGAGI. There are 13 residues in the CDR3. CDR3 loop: CASSAGATQPQHF. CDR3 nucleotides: TGTGCCAGCAGTGCGGGGGCGACTCAGCCCCAGCATTTT.

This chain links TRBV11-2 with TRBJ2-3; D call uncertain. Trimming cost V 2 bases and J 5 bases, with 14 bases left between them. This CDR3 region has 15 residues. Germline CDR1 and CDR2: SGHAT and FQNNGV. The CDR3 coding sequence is TGTGCCAGCAGCTTACTCGGTTACCCTCGAGATACGCAGTATTTT. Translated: CASSLLGYPRDTQYF. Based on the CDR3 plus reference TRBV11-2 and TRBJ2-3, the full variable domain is EAGVAQSPRYKIIEKRQSVAFWCNPISGHATLYWYQQILGQGPKLLIQFQNNGVVDDSQLPKDRFSAERLKGVDSTLKIQPAKLEDSAVYLCASSLLGYPRDTQYFGPGTRLTVL.